The following is a TCR beta chain sequence with its context. The antigen remains unidentified. Repertoires were generated with immunoSEQ multiplex PCR, while TCRdb's copy carries only in-frame clones and drops some. The repertoire holds around 700,000 clones, under 80% seen once, with about 1.7% in the top ten. This sample is part of a study of shared clonotypes between healthy human individuals. Study-wide results and limits: In this cohort, only blood was sampled, and tissue repertoires likely differ. Generation of non-shared clonotypes was less probable than generation of clonotypes shared by all four donors.

CDR1 is MDHEN, CDR2 SYDVKM, per germline. This CDR3 has 15 amino acids. V was clipped by 3 bases and J by 3 bases; unmatched bases: 6. The specimen sequenced was memory CD4+ T cells sorted from blood. Documented subset: CD45RA-negative fraction. The receptor was derived from a woman in her twenties or thirties in good health. The V gene is TRBV28, the J gene TRBJ2-3; 7 positions agree with TRBD2. CDR3 sequence: CASSLGGFRTDTQYF. The DNA of the CDR3 is TGTGCCAGCAGTTTGGGGGGGTTTCGGACAGATACGCAGTATTTT.